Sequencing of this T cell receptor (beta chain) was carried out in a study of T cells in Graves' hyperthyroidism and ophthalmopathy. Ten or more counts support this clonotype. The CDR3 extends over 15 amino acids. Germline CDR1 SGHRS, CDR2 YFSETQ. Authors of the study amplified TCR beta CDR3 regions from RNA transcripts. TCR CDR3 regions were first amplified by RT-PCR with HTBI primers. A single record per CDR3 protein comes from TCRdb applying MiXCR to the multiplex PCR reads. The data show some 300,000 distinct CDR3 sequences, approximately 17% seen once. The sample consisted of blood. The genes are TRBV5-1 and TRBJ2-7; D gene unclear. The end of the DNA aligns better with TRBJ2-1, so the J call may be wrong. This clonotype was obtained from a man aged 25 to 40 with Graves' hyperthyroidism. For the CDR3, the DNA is TGCGCCAGCAGAATTAGCACCGGAGCGTCCTACGAGCAGTTCTTC. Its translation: CASRISTGASYEQFF.